A selection of T cell receptor beta chains follows, all from one sample in a study of CD8 T cells in Susac syndrome. In TCRdb, the immunoSEQ multiplex PCR reads were re-called with MiXCR into one record per CDR3 protein. The table lists around 150,000 distinct CDR3 sequences, around 93% of them singletons. Sequences were obtained from CD4+ T cells from PBMCs. The origin of the receptors is a human donor in good health. Each CDR3 is given with its conserved first and last residue. A D gene is named only where the DNA matches it firmly. Size values are once, few and many counts, or a class for expanded clones, and some rows have none.

NA	TRBD2	TRBV29-1	TRBJ2-5	16	TGCAGCGTTTCCGGGACTAGCGGTACCCTTCAAGAGACCCAGTACTTC	CSVSGTSGTLQETQYF
NA	TRBD1	TRBV20-1	TRBJ2-3	14	TGCAGTGCCCAGACAGGGCTGAGCACAGATACGCAGTATTTT	CSAQTGLSTDTQYF
NA	TRBD1	TRBV5-1	TRBJ2-2	16	TGCGCCAGCAGCCACGGACAGGGGGCAGGGGCCGGGGAGCTGTTTTTT	CASSHGQGAGAGELFF
NA	NA	TRBV3-1	TRBJ2-5	13	TGTGCCAGCAGCCGTGGACTGCAAGAGACCCAGTACTTC	CASSRGLQETQYF
once	NA	TRBV15	TRBJ1-2	14	TGTGCCACCCTCCCGGGAGGCAGGGTGGATGGCTACACCTTC	CATLPGGRVDGYTF
NA	NA	TRBV7-9	TRBJ2-3	10	TGTGCCAGTGGCACAGATACGCAGTATTTT	CASGTDTQYF
NA	NA	TRBV12-3/TRBV12-4	TRBJ2-5	16	TGTGCCAGCAGTTTAGTCGGGGCAGCGTACCAAGAGACCCAGTACTTC	CASSLVGAAYQETQYF
NA	NA	TRBV29-1	TRBJ2-5	11	TGCAGCGTCAGGCGTGAGGAGACCCAGTACTTC	CSVRREETQYF
NA	NA	TRBV20-1	TRBJ1-1	14	TGCAGTGCTAGAGTGGACTCCAGAGGGACTGAAGCTTTCTTT	CSARVDSRGTEAFF
NA	TRBD1	TRBV19	TRBJ1-1	15	TGTGCCAGTACCTCCCACGGGACAGGGAACACTGAAGCTTTCTTT	CASTSHGTGNTEAFF
few	NA	TRBV27	TRBJ2-7	13	TGTGCCAGCAGTTTAGGCAGGAGCTACGAGCAGTACTTC	CASSLGRSYEQYF
NA	NA	TRBV6-6	TRBJ1-1	14	TGTGCCAGCAGTTACAGCTTTATGAACACTGAAGCTTTCTTT	CASSYSFMNTEAFF
NA	TRBD1	TRBV29-1	TRBJ2-5	16	TGCAGCGCTTCGGGACAGATAACCCCGTACCAAGAGACCCAGTACTTC	CSASGQITPYQETQYF
NA	TRBD2	TRBV5-4	TRBJ2-3	19	TGTGCCAGCAGCCGGGATCAGGGACTAGCGGGGGCTTCCACAGATACGCAGTATTTT	CASSRDQGLAGASTDTQYF
NA	NA	TRBV19	TRBJ2-7	11	TGTGCCTACCAAGAAGGTGTTGAGCAGTACTTC	CAYQEGVEQYF
NA	NA	TRBV20-1	TRBJ1-1	15	TGCAGTGCTAGAGATCGACGGGGGGCTGGGACTGAAGCTTTCTTT	CSARDRRGAGTEAFF
NA	NA	TRBV2	TRBJ2-7	14	TGTGCCAGTACGGGTAATACAGCGTCCTACGAGCAGTACTTC	CASTGNTASYEQYF
NA	TRBD1	TRBV5-1	TRBJ1-5	15	TGCGCCAGCAGCCTACAGGGGGCATCAAATCAGCCCCAGCATTTT	CASSLQGASNQPQHF
NA	TRBD1	TRBV4-2	TRBJ2-7	17	TGTGCCAGCAGCCCCCGAGGTCGGGGCCAGGGGGTAGTGGAGCAGTACTTC	CASSPRGRGQGVVEQYF
NA	TRBD2	TRBV9	TRBJ2-5	15	TGTGCCAGCAGCGGGTCCACTAGCGGCCGGGAGACCCAGTACTTC	CASSGSTSGRETQYF
NA	NA	TRBV7-8	TRBJ2-2	15	TGTGCCGAGGGAGGGGGGGCCGGTGGAACCGGGGAGCTGTTTTTT	CAEGGGAGGTGELFF
NA	TRBD2	TRBV3-1	TRBJ2-1	17	TGTGCCAGCAGCCGAAGACTAGCGGGGGCCACCTACAATGAGCAGTTCTTC	CASSRRLAGATYNEQFF
NA	NA	TRBV4-1	TRBJ2-7	14	TGCGCCAGCAGCCAAGATCCGGGAGCCTACGAGCAGTACTTC	CASSQDPGAYEQYF
NA	NA	TRBV7-9	TRBJ2-5	13	TGTGCCGGGGAGCGGGCGGCCAAAGAGACCCAGTACTTC	CAGERAAKETQYF
NA	NA	TRBV7-3	TRBJ2-7	15	TGTGCCAGCAGCTTTGATCCGGGGCCAGGGTACGAGCAGTACTTC	CASSFDPGPGYEQYF
NA	NA	TRBV12-5	TRBJ2-2	13	TGTGCTAGTGCCACGTCCCCGACCGGGGAGCTGTTTTTT	CASATSPTGELFF
few	TRBD1	TRBV15	TRBJ2-7	16	TGTGCCACCAGCAGAGGAGCCAGGACAGGGGTCGAAGAGCAGTACTTC	CATSRGARTGVEEQYF
NA	NA	TRBV28	TRBJ2-7	12	TGTGCCAGCAGCCGGGACCCCTACGAGCAGTACTTC	CASSRDPYEQYF
NA	NA	TRBV5-8	TRBJ2-3	13	TGTGCCGGTAGCGTGCAAAGCACAGATACGCAGTATTTT	CAGSVQSTDTQYF
NA	NA	TRBV7-2	TRBJ2-2	15	TGTGCCAGCAGCTCAGGTCCAGGGAGAACCGGGGAGCTGTTTTTT	CASSSGPGRTGELFF
NA	NA	TRBV6-6	TRBJ1-6	12	TGTGCCAGCAGTTACGGGGTTTCACCCCTCCACTTT	CASSYGVSPLHF
NA	NA	TRBV18	TRBJ1-1	13	TGTGCCAGCTCAACGGACGGGAACACTGAAGCTTTCTTT	CASSTDGNTEAFF
NA	NA	TRBV3-1	TRBJ2-3	14	TGTGCCAGCAGCCAAGACAGGTTCGCAGATACGCAGTATTTT	CASSQDRFADTQYF
few	TRBD1	TRBV7-2	TRBJ1-2	13	TGTGCCAGCAGTTCGGACAGGGCAGGCGGCTACACCTTC	CASSSDRAGGYTF
NA	TRBD2	TRBV7-3	TRBJ2-2	18	TGTGCCAGCAGCTTATTTCCCAGCGGGGGGGCCTTGACCGGGGAGCTGTTTTTT	CASSLFPSGGALTGELFF
NA	NA	TRBV6-5	TRBJ1-2	16	TGTGCCAGCAGTTACTCAGGATCCCCAGTCCACTATGGCTACACCTTC	CASSYSGSPVHYGYTF
NA	NA	TRBV5-1	TRBJ2-5	14	TGCGCCAGCAGCATCCGGGGTTCCCAAGAGACCCAGTACTTC	CASSIRGSQETQYF
NA	NA	TRBV5-6	TRBJ2-3	15	TGTGCCAGCAGCCGGAGCGGGCGTGGCACAGATACGCAGTATTTT	CASSRSGRGTDTQYF
NA	TRBD2	TRBV2	TRBJ2-3	16	TGTGCCAGCAGTGATCCTAGCGGGGGAAGCACAGATACGCAGTATTTT	CASSDPSGGSTDTQYF
NA	NA	TRBV7-2	TRBJ2-3	13	TGTGCCAGCAGCCGGGCCCCCACAGATACGCAGTATTTT	CASSRAPTDTQYF
NA	TRBD1	TRBV5-1	TRBJ1-6	16	TGCGCCAGCTCAACCGGGACAGGGGACTATAATTCACCCCTCCACTTT	CASSTGTGDYNSPLHF
NA	TRBD1	TRBV25-1	TRBJ1-4	13	TGTGCCAGCCGGGACAGGGTGAATGAAAAACTGTTTTTT	CASRDRVNEKLFF
NA	NA	TRBV24-1	TRBJ2-2	12	TGTGCCACCAGTGATTTGCCCGGGGAGCTGTTTTTT	CATSDLPGELFF
NA	NA	TRBV5-1	TRBJ2-3	13	TGCGCCAGCAGCTTCTGGGGGCCAGATACGCAGTATTTT	CASSFWGPDTQYF
once	TRBD1	TRBV7-3	TRBJ2-3	15	TGTGCCAGCAGCCCCCGGGGACAGGGAACAGATACGCAGTATTTT	CASSPRGQGTDTQYF
NA	NA	TRBV7-2	TRBJ2-2	14	TGTGCCAGCAGCTCGCCTGTTAAGACCGGGGAGCTGTTTTTT	CASSSPVKTGELFF
NA	NA	TRBV9	TRBJ1-6	11	TGTGCCAGCAGCGTAGACGGACCCCTCCACTTT	CASSVDGPLHF
NA	NA	TRBV5-1	TRBJ2-2	15	TGCGCCAGCAGCTTGGCATACGGGATCCCCGGGGAGCTGTTTTTT	CASSLAYGIPGELFF
NA	NA	TRBV6-5	TRBJ2-5	15	TGTGCCAGCAGCCCTCCGTACGGACCTCAAGAGACCCAGTACTTC	CASSPPYGPQETQYF
NA	NA	TRBV7-2	TRBJ2-3	15	TGTGCCAGCAGCCCTACATGGTGGGACACAGATACGCAGTATTTT	CASSPTWWDTDTQYF
few	TRBD1	TRBV9	TRBJ2-7	12	TGTGCCAGCAGCGCAGGGGGCCACGAGCAGTACTTC	CASSAGGHEQYF
few	TRBD1	TRBV5-1	TRBJ1-5	16	TGCGCCAGCAGCGCCGGGACAGGGGGCGTCGATCAGCCCCAGCATTTT	CASSAGTGGVDQPQHF
NA	NA	TRBV6-1	TRBJ1-2	14	TGTGCCAGCAGAAGTACCGGGACTGCGGCGGGCTACACCTTC	CASRSTGTAAGYTF
NA	NA	TRBV20-1	TRBJ1-5	15	TGCAGTGCTACAGATCTACAGGGTGGGGATCAGCCCCAGCATTTT	CSATDLQGGDQPQHF
NA	NA	TRBV7-9	TRBJ1-2	14	TGTGCCAGCACCCTGGCGGGGGGAAACTATGGCTACACCTTC	CASTLAGGNYGYTF
once	TRBD2	TRBV12-3/TRBV12-4	TRBJ2-6	15	TGTGCCAGCATTTGGGGAGGGTCTGGGGCCAACGTCCTGACTTTC	CASIWGGSGANVLTF
NA	TRBD1	TRBV20-1	TRBJ1-2	13	TGCAGTGCCCAAAGACAGGGGTTCTATGGCTACACCTTC	CSAQRQGFYGYTF
once	TRBD1	TRBV20-1	TRBJ1-2	14	TGCAGTGCTTCCGGGACAGGGGGCGCCTATGGCTACACCTTC	CSASGTGGAYGYTF